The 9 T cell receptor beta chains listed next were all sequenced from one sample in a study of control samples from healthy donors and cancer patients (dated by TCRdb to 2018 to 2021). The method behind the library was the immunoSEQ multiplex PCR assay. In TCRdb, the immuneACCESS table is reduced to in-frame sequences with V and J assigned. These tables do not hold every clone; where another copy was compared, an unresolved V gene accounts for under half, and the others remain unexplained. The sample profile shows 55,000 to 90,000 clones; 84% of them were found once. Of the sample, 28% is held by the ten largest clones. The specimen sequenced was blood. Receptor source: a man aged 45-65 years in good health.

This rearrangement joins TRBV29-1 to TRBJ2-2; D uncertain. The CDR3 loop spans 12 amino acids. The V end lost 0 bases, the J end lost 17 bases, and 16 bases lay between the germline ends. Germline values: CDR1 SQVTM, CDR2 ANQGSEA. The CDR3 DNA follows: TGCAGCGTTGAAGACGGTTTGGCAGCTCTCTTTTTT. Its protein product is CSVEDGLAALFF.

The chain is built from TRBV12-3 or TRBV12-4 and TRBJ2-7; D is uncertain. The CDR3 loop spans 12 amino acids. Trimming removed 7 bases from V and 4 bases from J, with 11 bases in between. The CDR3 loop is CASKDGRYEQYF. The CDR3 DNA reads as TGTGCCAGCAAAGACGGAAGGTACGAGCAGTACTTC.

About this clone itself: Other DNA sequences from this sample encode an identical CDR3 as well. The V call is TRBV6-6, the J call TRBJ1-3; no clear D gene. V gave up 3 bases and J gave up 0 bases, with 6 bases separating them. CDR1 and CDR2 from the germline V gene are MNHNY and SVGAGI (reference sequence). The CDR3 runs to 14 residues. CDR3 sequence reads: CASSYGNSGNTIYF. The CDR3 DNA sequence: TGTGCCAGCAGTTATGGAAACTCTGGAAACACCATATATTTT.

CDR3 region: CASSQVNRVNGYTF. For the CDR3, the DNA is TGCGCCAGCAGCCAAGTAAACAGGGTTAATGGCTACACCTTC. The genes are TRBV4-1 and TRBJ1-2, with a possible D match to TRBD1 (6 bases). Trimming pared 1 base from V and 6 bases from J, leaving 12 bases between. Germline assignment: CDR1 MGHRA and CDR2 YSYEKL. The CDR3 is 14 amino acids.

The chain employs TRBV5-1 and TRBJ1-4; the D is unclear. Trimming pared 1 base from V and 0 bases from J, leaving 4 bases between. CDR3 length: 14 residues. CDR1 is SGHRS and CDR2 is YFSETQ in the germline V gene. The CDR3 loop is CASSLSPTNEKLFF. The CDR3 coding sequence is TGCGCCAGCAGCTTGAGTCCAACTAATGAAAAACTGTTTTTT.

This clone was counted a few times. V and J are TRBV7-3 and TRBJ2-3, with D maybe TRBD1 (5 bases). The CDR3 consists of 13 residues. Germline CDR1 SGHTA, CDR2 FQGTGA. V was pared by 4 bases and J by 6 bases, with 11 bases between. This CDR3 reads CASSSIRVDTQYF. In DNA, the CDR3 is TGTGCCAGCAGCTCCATCAGGGTTGATACGCAGTATTTT.

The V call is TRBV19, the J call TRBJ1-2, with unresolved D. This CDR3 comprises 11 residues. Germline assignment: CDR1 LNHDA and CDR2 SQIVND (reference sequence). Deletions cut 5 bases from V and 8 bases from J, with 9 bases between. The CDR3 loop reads CASSSAYGYTF. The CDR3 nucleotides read TGTGCCAGTAGTTCAGCGTACGGCTACACCTTC.

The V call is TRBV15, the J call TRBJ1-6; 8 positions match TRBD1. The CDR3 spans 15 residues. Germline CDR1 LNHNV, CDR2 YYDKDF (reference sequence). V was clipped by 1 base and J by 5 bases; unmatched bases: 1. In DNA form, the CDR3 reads TGTGCCACCAGCAGAGGACAGGGGAATAATTCACCCCTCCACTTT. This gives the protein CATSRGQGNNSPLHF.

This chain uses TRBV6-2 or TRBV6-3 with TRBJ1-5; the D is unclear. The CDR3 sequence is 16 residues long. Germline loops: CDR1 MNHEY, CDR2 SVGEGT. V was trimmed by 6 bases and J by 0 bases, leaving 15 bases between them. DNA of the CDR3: TGTGCCAGCAGCAACTACCCGACGGATAGCAATCAGCCCCAGCATTTT. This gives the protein CASSNYPTDSNQPQHF.